This is a list of T cell receptor beta chains from one sample in a study of cytomegalovirus exposure and HLA in healthy donors. Assay: immunoSEQ multiplex PCR; the TCRdb copy retains only in-frame clones and omits some. The sample holds about 130,000 clones, more than 65% seen once. The sample comprised PBMCs. These receptors all come from an older woman in good health and CMV-seropositive. CDR3s include the opening cysteine and the closing phenylalanine or tryptophan. The order of the fields is V gene, D gene, J gene, clone size, CDR3 DNA, CDR3 protein. D genes are given only for firm matches. The size entry is marked missing in some rows and otherwise reads once, few, many or a size class.

V gene: TRBV5-1; D gene: -; J gene: TRBJ1-2; clone size: -; CDR3 DNA: TGCGCCAGCAGCGTTGGACAGTGGAGCGGCTACACCTTC; CDR3 protein: CASSVGQWSGYTF
V gene: TRBV5-4; D gene: -; J gene: TRBJ1-2; clone size: once; CDR3 DNA: TGTGCCAGCAGCTTGGACAGAAACTATGGCTACACCTTC; CDR3 protein: CASSLDRNYGYTF
V gene: TRBV7-2; D gene: -; J gene: TRBJ1-2; clone size: -; CDR3 DNA: TGTGCCAGCAGCCCCCGCGTAGGGGGGGGCGGCTACACCTTC; CDR3 protein: CASSPRVGGGGYTF
V gene: TRBV18; D gene: -; J gene: TRBJ1-2; clone size: once; CDR3 DNA: TGTGCCAGCTCACCACAGGAGGGTACCGAGGCCTACACCTTC; CDR3 protein: CASSPQEGTEAYTF
V gene: TRBV7-8; D gene: -; J gene: TRBJ1-1; clone size: few; CDR3 DNA: TGTGCCAGCAGCTTAGGGTCAGACACTGAAGCTTTCTTT; CDR3 protein: CASSLGSDTEAFF
V gene: TRBV28; D gene: TRBD1; J gene: TRBJ2-5; clone size: -; CDR3 DNA: TGTGCCAGCAACAGCGCCGGGACAGGGGGGCGGGAGACCCAGTACTTC; CDR3 protein: CASNSAGTGGRETQYF
V gene: TRBV4-1; D gene: TRBD1; J gene: TRBJ2-7; clone size: -; CDR3 DNA: TGCGCCAGCAGCCAGGGGAGGACAGGGCGTGAGCAGTACTTC; CDR3 protein: CASSQGRTGREQYF
V gene: TRBV5-1; D gene: -; J gene: TRBJ2-2; clone size: few; CDR3 DNA: TGCGCCAGCAGCCCAAACAGGGAAGCCGGGGAGCTGTTTTTT; CDR3 protein: CASSPNREAGELFF
V gene: TRBV10-1; D gene: TRBD1; J gene: TRBJ2-7; clone size: once; CDR3 DNA: TGCGCCAGCAGCCCGGGACAGCTCTACGAGCAGTACTTC; CDR3 protein: CASSPGQLYEQYF
V gene: TRBV4-2; D gene: TRBD2; J gene: TRBJ2-7; clone size: -; CDR3 DNA: TGTGCCAGCAGCCCGGGGGTAGCGGGGGCCAGGGAGCAGTACTTC; CDR3 protein: CASSPGVAGAREQYF
V gene: TRBV6-5; D gene: -; J gene: TRBJ1-2; clone size: -; CDR3 DNA: TGTGCCAGCAGTCCTCTACAGGCAAACTATGGCTACACCTTC; CDR3 protein: CASSPLQANYGYTF